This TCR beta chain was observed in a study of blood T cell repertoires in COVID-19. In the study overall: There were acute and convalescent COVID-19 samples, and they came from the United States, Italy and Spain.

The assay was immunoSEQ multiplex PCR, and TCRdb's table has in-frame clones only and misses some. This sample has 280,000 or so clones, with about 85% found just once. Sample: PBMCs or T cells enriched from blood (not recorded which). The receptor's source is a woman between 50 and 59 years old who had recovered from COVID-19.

Here the CDR3 reads CASSLAKRRDEQFF. As DNA, the CDR3 is TGTGCCAGCAGCTTAGCGAAGCGCCGGGATGAGCAGTTCTTC. The genes are TRBV7-9 and TRBJ2-1, with D uncertain. The CDR3 has 14 residues. Trimming stripped 0 bases from V and 8 bases from J, with 11 bases between. CDR1 and CDR2 (germline): SEHNR, FQNEAQ (reference sequence).